The rows below give T cell receptor beta chains drawn from one sample of a study of shared clonotypes between healthy human individuals. This table comes from immunoSEQ multiplex PCR, and its TCRdb copy is limited to in-frame clones, with some not included. The sample includes around 1.6 million clones, about 98% seen only once; the top ten take roughly 0.4%. The specimen was naive CD4+ T cells sorted from blood. All receptors derive from a man aged 25 to 45 in good health. The CDR3 runs from the conserved cysteine through the conserved F or W.

v_call: TRBV10-2; j_call: TRBJ2-1; cdr3_aa: CASISGPYNEQFF
v_call: TRBV15; j_call: TRBJ1-2; cdr3_aa: CATSNRRFYGYTF
v_call: TRBV10-3; j_call: TRBJ2-2; cdr3_aa: CAINGQARSGELFF
v_call: TRBV11-2; j_call: TRBJ1-2; cdr3_aa: CASSNRDAYGYTF
v_call: TRBV18; j_call: TRBJ2-5; cdr3_aa: CASSPTGVVETQYF
v_call: TRBV3-2; j_call: TRBJ1-2; cdr3_aa: CAWYHGYTF
v_call: TRBV5-8; j_call: TRBJ1-1; cdr3_aa: CASSRESGSAFF
v_call: TRBV28; j_call: TRBJ2-2; cdr3_aa: CASRIDRRYTGELFF
v_call: TRBV15; j_call: TRBJ1-4; cdr3_aa: CATSRDDLSNEKLFF
v_call: TRBV7-2; j_call: TRBJ2-1; cdr3_aa: CASSLALFSYNEQFF